This record covers a single T cell receptor beta chain. The protocol was immunoSEQ multiplex PCR, while the TCRdb copy is restricted to in-frame clones and leaves out a portion. Here the sample spans about 53,000 clones, under 95% being singletons. The data are from a study of chemoradiotherapy in HPV16-positive cancers. This CDR3 is built from 14 residues. The V gene lost 5 bases and the J gene lost 3 bases, with 14 bases spanning the gap. Germline V gives CDR1 MNHEY, CDR2 SMNVEV (reference sequence). The sample here was blood, taken from a patient who underwent chemoradiotherapy. The V and J genes are TRBV27 and TRBJ2-7; tentative D call: TRBD1 (6 bases). The source of this sequence is a human donor with HPV-associated anogenital cancer. CDR3 bases: TGTGCCAGCAGTCCTTGGGACAACGACTACGAGCAGTACTTC. Translation: CASSPWDNDYEQYF.